This passage covers 17 T cell receptor beta chains from one sample sequenced in a study of glioma-infiltrating T cells after dendritic cell vaccination. The time point: after dendritic cell vaccination, including at tumor progression/relapse. Here immunoSEQ multiplex PCR was the method, and the copy in TCRdb shows in-frame clones only, minus some. The repertoire consists of some 90,000 clones, with roughly 77% occurring once and the leading ten covering 2% to 2.5%. The sequencing here drew on blood, taken after dendritic cell vaccination. The receptors were gathered from a human donor with glioblastoma.

The chain links TRBV7-2 to TRBJ2-1; TRBD2 is a possible D gene (6 bases). CDR1 SGHTA and CDR2 FQGNSA come from the germline V gene. CDR3 length: 19 residues. With 2 bases removed from V and 0 bases from J, the gap between germline ends came to 20 bases. For the CDR3, the DNA is TGTGCCAGCAGCTTATTTGGAGGAGCGGGTGTGAGCTCCTACAATGAGCAGTTCTTC. Protein product: CASSLFGGAGVSSYNEQFF.

Only a few counts were recorded for this clone. The genes are TRBV29-1 and TRBJ2-3, with D possibly TRBD1 on 5 matching bases. CDR3 size: 13 residues. Germline CDR1 is SQVTM and CDR2 is ANQGSEA. With 5 bases removed from V and 4 bases from J, the gap between germline ends came to 13 bases. The CDR3 sequence: CSVLGVGADTQYF. The DNA for the CDR3 is TGCAGCGTTTTAGGGGTTGGGGCAGATACGCAGTATTTT.

This clone was seen more than once but under ten times. The genes are TRBV6-4 and TRBJ2-7, with unresolved D. This CDR3 is built from 16 residues. V was clipped by 8 bases and J by 0 bases, with 20 bases between them. Germline CDR1 is MRHNA and CDR2 is SNTAGT. The CDR3 nucleotides are TGTGCCAGCGAACCCCAACTTGCAAGGAGCTCCTACGAGCAGTACGTC. Residues: CASEPQLARSSYEQYV.

This chain connects TRBV23-1 to TRBJ2-7; the match to TRBD1 covers 8 bases. TRBV23-1 is filed as an ORF, its function uncertain. This CDR3 comprises 14 residues. The J segment lost 2 bases and the V segment lost 5 bases, leaving 5 bases of the junction unmatched. The CDR3 nucleotides read TGCGCCAGCAGTACACAGGGGGTCCCCTACGAGCAGTACTTC. It encodes CASSTQGVPYEQYF.

The CDR3 region is CASSLEDRGEKLFF. The DNA for the CDR3 is TGCGCCAGCAGCTTGGAGGACAGGGGTGAAAAACTGTTTTTT. The chain employs TRBV5-1 and TRBJ1-4; 9 bases fit TRBD1. The V and J ends lost 0 bases and 7 bases, in that order; junction bases with no gene match: 1. CDR3 size: 14 residues. The germline gives CDR1 SGHRS, CDR2 YFSETQ.

As to this clone: Other DNA variants within this sample encode the same CDR3. The rearrangement uses TRBV5-1 and TRBJ2-3; 8 positions match TRBD2. V lost 0 bases and J lost 7; bases outside the gene matches: 10. Per germline, CDR1 SGHRS and CDR2 YFSETQ. CDR3 size: 16 residues. The CDR3 DNA is TGCGCCAGCAGCTTGGAGACTAGCGACTTAGGGTATACGCAGTATTTT. Translated, it gives CASSLETSDLGYTQYF.

This clone was seen more than once but under ten times. The CDR3 DNA reads TGTGCCAGTAGTCCCGGGGAAACTCAGCCCCAGCATTTT. This sequence encodes CASSPGETQPQHF. V and J are TRBV19 and TRBJ1-5, with D unresolved. The CDR3 is 13 residues long. The V gene's germline CDR1 is LNHDA and CDR2 SQIVND (reference sequence). The V gene lost 5 bases and the J gene lost 6 bases, with 11 bases spanning the gap.

V gene TRBV9 combines with J gene TRBJ1-4; D call uncertain. The V end lost 0 bases, the J end lost 4 bases, and 10 bases lay between the germline ends. This CDR3 is 15 amino acids long. Germline CDR1 reads SGDLS; CDR2 reads YYNGEE. In nucleotides, the CDR3 is TGTGCCAGCAGCGTAGACAGCTCCGTTAATGAAAAACTGTTTTTT. As protein: CASSVDSSVNEKLFF. Together with reference TRBV9 and TRBJ1-4, the CDR3 gives the full variable domain: DSGVTQTPKHLITATGQRVTLRCSPRSGDLSVYWYQQSLDQGLQFLIQYYNGEERAKGNILERFSAQQFPDLHSELNLSSLELGDSALYFCASSVDSSVNEKLFFGSGTQLSVL.

Only a few counts were recorded for this clone. CDR3 in DNA: TGTGCCAGCAGGGGACAAGACCTCTCCTATAATTCACCCCTCCACTTT. It specifies CASRGQDLSYNSPLHF. The genes are TRBV2 and TRBJ1-6; D might be TRBD1 (6 bases). There are 16 residues in the CDR3. Trimming stripped 6 bases from V and 0 bases from J, with 12 bases between. Germline CDR1 reads SNHLY; CDR2 reads FYNNEI.

This clone has a handful of counts. V and J are TRBV9 and TRBJ1-1; D gene ambiguous. Germline V CDR1 and CDR2: SGDLS, YYNGEE. CDR3 length: 17 residues. The germline V and J ends were trimmed by 0 bases and 2 bases, with 17 bases remaining between them. The CDR3 sequence: CASSVAGPQITNTEAFF. The CDR3 DNA reads TGTGCCAGCAGCGTAGCTGGCCCACAGATTACAAACACTGAAGCTTTCTTT. Complete variable domain (other parts from reference TRBV9 and TRBJ1-1): DSGVTQTPKHLITATGQRVTLRCSPRSGDLSVYWYQQSLDQGLQFLIQYYNGEERAKGNILERFSAQQFPDLHSELNLSSLELGDSALYFCASSVAGPQITNTEAFFGQGTRLTVV.

V usage is TRBV6-5 and J usage is TRBJ1-2, with D maybe TRBD1 (5 bases). Between the trimmed V and J ends, which lost 2 bases and 2 bases, there was a span of 15 bases. CDR3 length: 16 amino acids. In germline, CDR1 is MNHEY, CDR2 SVGAGI. The CDR3: CASSYGSLGGNYGYTF. CDR3 DNA: TGTGCCAGCAGTTACGGTAGTTTGGGGGGGAACTATGGCTACACCTTC.

This clone occurred once. The rearrangement links TRBV5-1 to TRBJ2-7, with 7 bases lining up with TRBD1. V gave up 7 bases and J gave up 0 bases; unmatched junction bases: 7. In germline, CDR1 is SGHRS, CDR2 YFSETQ. The CDR3 is 14 amino acids. CDR3 nucleotides: TGCGCCAGCCGAGAACAGGGGCTCTCCTACGAGCAGTACTTC. It yields the protein CASREQGLSYEQYF. Complete variable domain (other parts from reference TRBV5-1 and TRBJ2-7): KAGVTQTPRYLIKTRGQQVTLSCSPISGHRSVSWYQQTPGQGLQFLFEYFSETQRNKGNFPGRFSGRQFSNSRSEMNVSTLELGDSALYLCASREQGLSYEQYFGPGTRLTVT.

This clone is a singleton in its sample. In DNA form, the CDR3 reads TGTGCCAGCAGCGTGGGGCAGGGGAGTCAGCCCCAGCATTTT. This codes for CASSVGQGSQPQHF. The chain carries TRBV9 and TRBJ1-5; D is perhaps TRBD1 (6 bases). V lost 2 bases and J lost 6, with 12 bases in between. Germline CDR1 and CDR2: SGDLS and YYNGEE. The CDR3 has 14 residues.

This sequence joins TRBV5-4 and TRBJ1-2, with no clear D. V was pared by 4 bases and J by 4 bases, with 11 bases between. The CDR3 runs 13 residues. The V gene's germline CDR1 is SGHNT and CDR2 YYREEE (reference sequence). CDR3 sequence: CASSQTGGYGYTF. The CDR3 bases are TGTGCCAGCAGCCAGACGGGTGGCTATGGCTACACCTTC.

This clone was observed a handful of times. V gene TRBV4-1 combines with J gene TRBJ1-4, with 10 positions matching TRBD1. V lost 4 bases and J lost 8; bases outside the gene matches: 10. The CDR3 extends over 16 amino acids. Germline CDR1 is MGHRA and CDR2 is YSYEKL. This CDR3 is CASSLPWTGGREKLFF. The CDR3 DNA reads TGCGCCAGCAGCCTACCGTGGACAGGGGGGCGGGAAAAACTGTTTTTT.

This chain joins TRBV7-2 and TRBJ2-1; 8 bases match TRBD2. V shed 5 bases and J 5 bases; nucleotides not matched to a gene: 11. CDR1 is SGHTA and CDR2 is FQGNSA in the germline V gene. The CDR3 sequence is 16 residues long. CDR3 sequence (DNA): TGTGCCAGCAGCCCGAGGGCGGGACTAGGTCACAATGAGCAGTTCTTC. Its protein is CASSPRAGLGHNEQFF.

This clone has only one observation. The chain uses TRBV10-3 and TRBJ1-4; D is ambiguous. The CDR3 is 13 amino acids. The germline CDR1 and CDR2 sequences are ENHRY and SYGVKD. V was cut by 11 bases and J by 3 bases, with 13 bases left in between. CDR3: CAPPNVANEKLFF. DNA for the CDR3: TGTGCCCCGCCTAACGTGGCTAATGAAAAACTGTTTTTT.